This paragraph reports one TCR beta chain. The antigen remains unidentified. This sample was taken from a study of shared clonotypes between healthy human individuals. The study, taken as a whole, reports: Relative to clonotypes present in all four donors, those not shared had lower generation probabilities.

The CDR3 length is 15 residues. V lost 2 bases and J 8 bases, leaving 14 bases between the germline ends. CDR1 and CDR2 (germline): SGHNT, YYREEE (reference sequence). Donors comprised only Caucasian adults living in Nashville, Tennessee. Assay: immunoSEQ multiplex PCR; the TCRdb copy retains only in-frame clones and omits some. The data show some 2 million clones, 85% to 95% seen once. The sequence came from a man between 18 and 29 years old in good health. Sequencing was done on a sample of naive CD4+ T cells sorted from blood. Subset defined: CD45RA+ positively selected. The J gene is TRBJ1-6, the V gene TRBV5-4, with D possibly being TRBD1 (6 bases). The CDR3 is CASSFFRAGDSPLHF. CDR3 nucleotide sequence: TGTGCCAGCAGCTTTTTTCGGGCAGGGGATTCACCCCTCCACTTT.